This TCR beta chain appears in the sequencing data of a study of T cells in localized non-small cell lung cancer. The assay was immunoSEQ multiplex PCR, and TCRdb's table has in-frame clones only and misses some. The data contain about 2,900 clones, about 25% of them singletons. This clone was counted between two and nine times. What it binds is unknown. The study, taken as a whole, reports: T cell clonality was highest in uninvolved adjacent lung, above tumor. Analysis by sequencing included only one tumor region, so heterogeneity remains possible. Median detection of top 100 tumor clones in adjacent lung was 55 to 60 clones.

Germline loops: CDR1 SGDLS, CDR2 YYNGEE. The CDR3 is made up of 13 amino acids. The germline V and J ends were trimmed by 0 bases and 3 bases, with 3 bases remaining between them. The source is a male donor at least 60 years old with stage III lung adenocarcinoma. The gene calls are TRBV9 and TRBJ2-2; no clear D. Sample: lung tumor tissue, taken before any cancer treatment. This CDR3 reads CASSVDHTGELFF. The CDR3 nucleotides read TGTGCCAGCAGCGTAGATCACACCGGGGAGCTGTTTTTT.